This T cell receptor (beta chain) was identified in a study of blood T cell repertoires in COVID-19. Produced via immunoSEQ multiplex PCR; TCRdb's table is partial and in-frame only. The sample has about 220,000 clones; roughly 84% are singletons. Between the trimmed V and J ends, which lost 0 bases and 4 bases, there was a span of 11 bases. CDR1 is SGHDT, CDR2 YYEEEE, per germline. The CDR3 runs 15 residues. What was sequenced was peripheral blood. This chain joins TRBV5-6 and TRBJ2-1, with D perhaps matching TRBD1 (5 bases). This receptor was taken from a man aged 50 to 60 who had recovered from COVID-19. CDR3 residues: CASSLDQGSYNEQFF. The CDR3 bases are TGTGCCAGCAGCTTGGACCAGGGATCTTACAATGAGCAGTTCTTC.